The rows below give T cell receptor beta chains drawn from one sample of a study of blood T cell repertoires in COVID-19. Sequencing used immunoSEQ multiplex PCR; TCRdb keeps in-frame clones, though not all of them. The sample includes over 65,000 clones, 81% seen only once; the top ten take roughly 9.2%. The material sequenced was peripheral blood. All receptors derive from a human donor in a cohort sampled during active COVID-19. The CDR3 runs from the conserved cysteine through the conserved F or W. Each record gives: CDR3 DNA, CDR3 protein, D gene, clone size, J gene, V gene. A D gene is named only where the DNA matches it firmly. Size tells how often a clone was seen (once, few, many) or the class of an expanded clone, and some rows leave it out.

DNA: TGTGCCAGCAGTCGAGGCAGGGAGGGTGGGTACAATGAGCAGTTCTTC
CDR3: CASSRGREGGYNEQFF
D: TRBD2
size: -
J: TRBJ2-1
V: TRBV27

DNA: TGTGCCAGCAGCTGGACTAGCGGGAGGGCCACGGACACCGGGGAGCTGTTTTTT
CDR3: CASSWTSGRATDTGELFF
D: TRBD2
size: few
J: TRBJ2-2
V: TRBV7-9

DNA: TGTGCCAGTAAAGGACAGGGGTCCGGGGAGCTGTTTTTT
CDR3: CASKGQGSGELFF
D: TRBD1
size: -
J: TRBJ2-2
V: TRBV19

DNA: TGTGCCACTCTCGCCCTAACAGGCCTGAACACTGAAGCTTTCTTT
CDR3: CATLALTGLNTEAFF
D: -
size: -
J: TRBJ1-1
V: TRBV13

DNA: TGTGCCAGCAGTTTAAACCCAGGGGGCCGAGGCTACACCTTC
CDR3: CASSLNPGGRGYTF
D: TRBD1
size: -
J: TRBJ1-2
V: TRBV27

DNA: TGTGCCAGCAGTGAGTTTAGCTACGAGCAGTACTTC
CDR3: CASSEFSYEQYF
D: -
size: -
J: TRBJ2-7
V: TRBV2

DNA: TGTGCCAGCAGCCCTGGGACTAGCGGCCGGGATACGCAGTATTTT
CDR3: CASSPGTSGRDTQYF
D: TRBD2
size: -
J: TRBJ2-3
V: TRBV4-2

DNA: TGTGCCTGGAGTTCTACAGGGACGGGAGCTTTCTTT
CDR3: CAWSSTGTGAFF
D: -
size: -
J: TRBJ1-1
V: TRBV30

DNA: TGTGCCACCAGTGAACTAGCGGGAGGGGATGCCCAGTACTTC
CDR3: CATSELAGGDAQYF
D: TRBD2
size: -
J: TRBJ2-5
V: TRBV24-1

DNA: TGTGCCAGCAGCTCACCCACTAGCGCCTTATCCTACAATGAGCAGTTCTTC
CDR3: CASSSPTSALSYNEQFF
D: TRBD2
size: -
J: TRBJ2-1
V: TRBV7-8